This entry lists 9 T cell receptor beta chains sequenced from one sample in a study of T cells in women clearing cervical HPV infection. The data were produced by immunoSEQ multiplex PCR, yet TCRdb's version contains in-frame clones alone and is incomplete. The data show 25,000 to 30,000 clones, and the top ten clones hold 20% to 25%. What was sequenced was blood buffy coat. These TCRs come from a woman aged 18-70 years with a cervical HPV16 infection that either progressed to CIN3+ or cleared (not recorded which).

Points on this clone: The read falls 3 residues short of the CDR3 end, and the missing part is taken from the germline J gene. V is TRBV6-2 or TRBV6-3 and J is TRBJ2-4; 10 bases map to TRBD2. Germline CDR1 MNHEY, CDR2 SVGEGT. The CDR3 has 17 amino acids. Trimming cost V 4 bases and J 0 bases; bases outside gene matches: 6. The sequenced CDR3 bases are TGTGCCAGCAGTTCTCGGACTAGCGGATTAGCCAAAAACATT. Encoded protein: CASSSRTSGLAKNI. The full CDR3 protein reads CASSSRTSGLAKNIQYF.

As concerns this clone: The missing CDR3 end, 3 residues past where the read stops, is filled in from the germline J gene. This sequence joins TRBV11-3 and TRBJ2-7; 10 nucleotides agree with TRBD1. J lost 6 bases, V lost 11 bases, and 7 bases had no gene match. Germline loops: CDR1 SGHNT, CDR2 YENEEA. The CDR3 covers 12 residues. CDR3: CAGARDRGEQYF. Partial CDR3 DNA: TGTGCCGGCGCCCGGGACAGGGGCGAG. The variable domain in full, completed from reference TRBV11-3 and TRBJ2-7, reads EAGVVQSPRYKIIEKKQPVAFWCNPISGHNTLYWYLQNLGQGPELLIRYENEEAVDDSQLPKDRFSAERLKGVDSTLKIQPAELGDSAVYLCAGARDRGEQYFGPGTRLTVT.

Details on this clone: The CDR3 extends 3 residues past the end of the read, so its final part is completed from the germline J gene. This rearrangement joins TRBV5-4 to TRBJ2-3, with no clear D. Trimming removed 0 bases from V and 0 bases from J, with 8 bases in between. Germline assignment: CDR1 SGHNT and CDR2 YYREEE (reference sequence). This CDR3 contains 15 residues. Incomplete CDR3 DNA: TGTGCCAGCAGCTTGGACAGTTCTAGCACAGATACG. Protein sequence: CASSLDSSSTDT. The entire CDR3 protein reads CASSLDSSSTDTQYF.

Partial CDR3 DNA: TGTGCCAGTATTAGGCCGGGACAGCTTTATGGC. It specifies CASIRPGQLYG. In full, the CDR3 is CASIRPGQLYGYTF. V gene TRBV19 combines with J gene TRBJ1-2, with 7 bases aligning to TRBD1. The read falls 3 residues short of the CDR3 end, and the missing part is taken from the germline J gene. The germline V gene has CDR1 LNHDA and CDR2 SQIVND (reference sequence). CDR3 length: 14 amino acids. The J segment lost 5 bases and the V segment lost 7 bases, leaving 10 bases of the junction unmatched.

Turning to this clone: The CDR3 is cut off 3 residues early in the read; its end comes from the germline J gene. This chain uses TRBV28 with TRBJ1-2; 9 bases line up with TRBD1. Germline loops: CDR1 MDHEN, CDR2 SYDVKM. The CDR3 spans 16 residues. Germline trimming cut 11 bases from V and 6 bases from J; bases unmatched to any gene: 19. The CDR3 bases that were read are TGTGCCTATCTAGCCGGGGGGACAGGGAAAAAGGATGGC. It encodes CAYLAGGTGKKDG. The full CDR3 is CAYLAGGTGKKDGYTF.

As for this clone: The junction departs from the called germline gene at one end, perhaps through a read error. The CDR3 goes on 3 residues after the read ends, and that part is filled in from the germline J gene. Other DNA sequences in the sample encode the same CDR3. The genes are TRBV2 and TRBJ1-3, with 7 nucleotides matching TRBD1. CDR1 and CDR2 from the germline V gene are SNHLY and FYNNEI. This CDR3 spans 15 amino acids. The sequenced CDR3 bases are TGTGCCAGCAACCAACAGGGGAAGACTGGAAACACT. Protein: CASNQQGKTGNT. The full CDR3 protein reads CASNQQGKTGNTIYF.

Note on this clone: The CDR3 end is not reached by the read, which stops 3 residues before it; the germline J gene fills it in. The genes are TRBV5-1 and TRBJ1-5; D possibly corresponds to TRBD1 (5 bases). V dropped 0 bases and J dropped 4 bases, with 11 bases sitting between them. This CDR3 has 15 amino acids. CDR1 and CDR2 (germline): SGHRS, YFSETQ. The CDR3 is CASSLEGGDNQPQHF. The covered CDR3 bases are TGCGCCAGCAGCTTGGAGGGAGGGGATAATCAGCCC.

With regard to this clone: The sequence runs out 3 residues before the end of the CDR3; the remainder is reconstructed from the germline J gene. This chain connects TRBV5-1 to TRBJ1-4; the match to TRBD1 covers 9 bases. V dropped 4 bases and J dropped 2; count of bases not matched to a gene: 9. In germline, CDR1 is SGHRS, CDR2 YFSETQ. This CDR3 has 17 residues. CDR3 DNA, as far as it was read: TGCGCCAGCAGCGTCACAGGGGGCACCTCGACTAATGAAAAA. This encodes CASSVTGGTSTNEK. The full CDR3 protein reads CASSVTGGTSTNEKLFF.

As regards this clone: The read falls 3 residues short of the CDR3 end, and the missing part is taken from the germline J gene. The gene calls are TRBV7-2 and TRBJ1-4; no firm D call. Trimming pared 0 bases from V and 6 bases from J, leaving 14 bases between. This CDR3 has 16 amino acids. Germline V lookup: CDR1 SGHTA, CDR2 FQGNSA. The CDR3 loop reads CASSLATPQRDEKLFF. The sequenced CDR3 bases are TGTGCCAGCAGCTTAGCGACTCCACAACGGGATGAAAAA.